Listed here are 3 T cell receptor beta chains from one sample, sequenced in a study of blood T cell repertoires in COVID-19. Profiling relied on immunoSEQ multiplex PCR, and the TCRdb table lists in-frame clones only, not all of them. The profile covers 80,000 to 95,000 clones, with about nine tenths appearing a single time and about 1.8% taken by the ten largest. Specimen: peripheral blood. The receptors come from a human donor with active COVID-19. The donor label of this sample is uncertain.

V usage is TRBV2 and J usage is TRBJ1-1; D possibly corresponds to TRBD1 (6 bases). Per germline, CDR1 SNHLY and CDR2 FYNNEI. V gave up 7 bases and J gave up 11 bases, with 17 bases separating them. This CDR3 comprises 12 residues. The CDR3 bases are TGTGCCAGCATTATCTTTACAGGGCCGGCTTTCTTT. Translating gives CASIIFTGPAFF.

This rearrangement joins TRBV27 to TRBJ2-5, with 7 nucleotides matching TRBD1. Germline trimming cut 6 bases from V and 2 bases from J; bases unmatched to any gene: 6. The CDR3 loop spans 14 amino acids. CDR1 is MNHEY, CDR2 SMNVEV, per germline (reference sequence). The CDR3 protein is CASSLGQRQETQYF. For the CDR3, the DNA is TGTGCCAGCAGCCTGGGACAGCGACAAGAGACCCAGTACTTC.

The V gene is TRBV6-4, the J gene TRBJ2-3; 7 bases match TRBD2. The length of the CDR3 is 15 residues. V lost 6 bases, J lost 3 bases, and 9 bases stayed unmatched. Looked up from germline, CDR1 is MRHNA and CDR2 is SNTAGT. The CDR3 loop reads CASSPAGRGTDTQYF. The CDR3 DNA sequence: TGTGCCAGCAGCCCCGCGGGGCGGGGGACAGATACGCAGTATTTT.